The rows below give T cell receptor beta chains drawn from one sample of a study of T cells in Graves' hyperthyroidism and ophthalmopathy. TCRdb redid the calling of the multiplex PCR reads with MiXCR, one entry per CDR3 protein. This table holds a few hundred thousand distinct CDR3 sequences, about 20% found once. Sequences were obtained from blood. The receptors originated from a man younger than 35 with Graves' hyperthyroidism. Each CDR3 is given with its conserved first and last residue. D genes are given only for firm matches. Only part of the rows carry a size: once, few, many, or a class if the clone is expanded.

D gene,CDR3 length,J gene,V gene,clone size,CDR3 DNA,CDR3 protein
-,14,TRBJ1-3,TRBV4-1,many,TGCGCCAGCAGCCAATGGAGCTCTGGAAACACCATATATTTT,CASSQWSSGNTIYF
-,18,TRBJ1-2,TRBV3-1,-,TGTGCCAGCAGCCAGAGGCGAGGGGCGGCCTGGACCCTCTATGGCTACACCTTC,CASSQRRGAAWTLYGYTF
-,13,TRBJ1-5,TRBV10-3,many,TGTGCCATCAGTGAGTCGACGGCTACGGCCCAGCATTTT,CAISESTATAQHF
TRBD1,16,TRBJ1-1,TRBV20-1,-,TGCAGTGCTAGTGATAAGGGGACAGTGGCGAACACTGAAGCTTTCTTT,CSASDKGTVANTEAFF
-,17,TRBJ1-1,TRBV12-3/TRBV12-4,-,TGTGCCAGCAGTCGACCGGACATTGGGTTCGGGAACACTGAAGCTTTCTTT,CASSRPDIGFGNTEAFF
-,15,TRBJ1-2,TRBV10-3,-,TGTGCCATCAGTGGAGTTAGAGGGGAAAGCTATGGCTACACCTTC,CAISGVRGESYGYTF
-,13,TRBJ2-7,TRBV15,many,TGTGCCACCAGAACTGTCACCTCCTACGAGCAGTACTTC,CATRTVTSYEQYF
TRBD1,14,TRBJ1-5,TRBV12-3/TRBV12-4,many,TGTGCCAGCAGTTTAACTGACAGGGAACAGCCCCAGCATTTT,CASSLTDREQPQHF
TRBD2,19,TRBJ2-2,TRBV28,-,TGTGCCAGCAGTCCAAACTCTGGCGGACTAGCGGGAGAGACCGGGGAGCTGTTTTTT,CASSPNSGGLAGETGELFF
TRBD1,14,TRBJ1-5,TRBV28,many,TGTGCCAGCCTGGGACAGGGCAATAATCAGCCCCAGCATTTT,CASLGQGNNQPQHF
TRBD1,16,TRBJ1-5,TRBV12-3/TRBV12-4,-,TGTGCCAGCAGTACCGCAAGGACAGGGGTAGGGCAGCCCCAGCATTTT,CASSTARTGVGQPQHF
-,13,TRBJ1-2,TRBV15,-,TGTGCCACCAGCCGAGACAAGAACTATGGCTACACCTTC,CATSRDKNYGYTF
TRBD1,17,TRBJ2-7,TRBV7-7,-,TGTGCTAGCAGCTTAGCGCAGGCACAGGGGGGTCTAGAGGAGCAGTACTTC,CASSLAQAQGGLEEQYF
-,15,TRBJ2-6,TRBV10-3,many,TGTGCCATCAGTGAGGGGGTTTCTGGGGCCAACGTCCTGACTTTC,CAISEGVSGANVLTF
-,17,TRBJ2-2,TRBV6-2/TRBV6-3,many,TGTGCCAGCAGTTACTCGAATAGGGCCGTGAACACCGGGGAGCTGTTTTTT,CASSYSNRAVNTGELFF
-,16,TRBJ1-1,TRBV6-1,many,TGTGCCAGCCAGGGTGGCAGCCTTGATTCGGACACTGAAGCTTTCTTT,CASQGGSLDSDTEAFF
-,15,TRBJ2-7,TRBV7-8,-,TGTGCCAGCAGCCCAAGGGACGCCCAACCCTACGAGCAGTACTTC,CASSPRDAQPYEQYF
-,19,TRBJ2-7,TRBV6-1,many,TGTGCCAGCAGTGAACGGGGGATCCCGACACTGAGCCTTTCCTACGAGCAGTACTTC,CASSERGIPTLSLSYEQYF
-,14,TRBJ2-7,TRBV6-1,-,TGTGCCAGCAGTGAATACCCCTTAACCTACGAGCAGTACTTC,CASSEYPLTYEQYF
-,14,TRBJ2-7,TRBV28,-,TGTGCCAGCAGTTTATCAGGGGGCGGGAGCGAGCAGTACTTC,CASSLSGGGSEQYF
TRBD1,14,TRBJ2-2,TRBV28,few,TGTGCCACCCTTTCAGGGGGCATGACCGGGGAGCTGTTTTTT,CATLSGGMTGELFF
-,15,TRBJ2-5,TRBV4-1,-,TGCGCCAGCAGCCAACCTCTCGTCCGCCAAGAGACCCAGTACTTC,CASSQPLVRQETQYF
-,15,TRBJ2-5,TRBV2,many,TGTGCCAGCAGTGGCATCCCCACAGGGCCCGAGACCCAGTACTTC,CASSGIPTGPETQYF
-,14,TRBJ1-1,TRBV24-1,few,TGTGCCACCAGTGATTCTCTGGGTGGCACTGAAGCTTTCTTT,CATSDSLGGTEAFF
-,13,TRBJ2-6,TRBV15,many,TGTGCCACCGGGGGCGCCGGGGCCAACGTCCTGACTTTC,CATGGAGANVLTF
TRBD1,16,TRBJ2-7,TRBV12-3/TRBV12-4,many,TGTGCCAGCAGGCGCCGGGGACAGGGGGGGTCCTACGAGCAGTACTTC,CASRRRGQGGSYEQYF
TRBD2,16,TRBJ2-7,TRBV5-1,-,TGCGCCAGCAGCTTGGATTCGGGACTAGCGGGAGACGAGCAGTACTTC,CASSLDSGLAGDEQYF
TRBD1,12,TRBJ1-1,TRBV20-1,many,TGCAGTGCTAGACAGGGGGCAGCTGAAGCTTTCTTT,CSARQGAAEAFF
TRBD1,17,TRBJ1-1,TRBV5-1,many,TGCGCCAGCAGTACGGACAGGGGAGATTGGGCCGGCACTGAAGCTTTCTTT,CASSTDRGDWAGTEAFF
-,15,TRBJ2-5,TRBV15,many,TGTGCCACCAGCAGAGATCTGAACAGCGAAGAGACCCAGTACTTC,CATSRDLNSEETQYF
-,15,TRBJ2-5,TRBV6-1,-,TGTGCCAGCAGTGCAACAACAGGGCACCAAGAGACCCAGTACTTC,CASSATTGHQETQYF
-,15,TRBJ1-1,TRBV29-1,-,TGCAGCGGACTAGGTGGGGAGTTGATGAACACTGAAGCTTTCTTT,CSGLGGELMNTEAFF
-,13,TRBJ1-1,TRBV9,many,TGTGCCAGCAGTGGAGCCGGAAACACTGAAGCTTTCTTT,CASSGAGNTEAFF
-,14,TRBJ1-3,TRBV14,many,TGTGCCAGCAGCCGAGGGGACTCTGGAAACACCATATATTTT,CASSRGDSGNTIYF
TRBD2,16,TRBJ2-5,TRBV7-8,-,TGTGCCAGCAGCTTGGGCGGTGGGCTAGCGGTTGAGACCCAGTACTTC,CASSLGGGLAVETQYF
-,15,TRBJ1-2,TRBV5-1,few,TGCGCCAGCAGCTTGAACAGGCTAACTAACTATGGCTACACCTTC,CASSLNRLTNYGYTF
-,14,TRBJ2-7,TRBV7-2,-,TGTGCCAGCAGCTTAGGACACCGCTCCTACGAGCAGTACTTC,CASSLGHRSYEQYF
-,11,TRBJ1-1,TRBV20-1,many,TGCAGTGCTAGAAAGAACACTGAAGCTTTCTTT,CSARKNTEAFF
-,15,TRBJ1-2,TRBV28,many,TGTGCCAGCAGTTCTCCGGGGTGGGGGAACTATGGCTACACCTTC,CASSSPGWGNYGYTF
-,18,TRBJ1-6,TRBV27,few,TGTGCCAGCAGTTTATCTGGCGCAGGGACGGTTCTTAATTCACCCCTCCACTTT,CASSLSGAGTVLNSPLHF
-,17,TRBJ2-5,TRBV20-1,many,TGCAGTGCTAGAGATTCGGGTGGGGCCGCGTCCCAAGAGACCCAGTACTTC,CSARDSGGAASQETQYF
TRBD1,18,TRBJ2-7,TRBV5-1,-,TGCGCCAGCAGCTTGGTCCCGGGACAGGGGGCAACAGCCTACGAGCAGTACTTC,CASSLVPGQGATAYEQYF
-,12,TRBJ2-7,TRBV2,many,TGTGCCAGCAGCTACGGAACCAACGAGCAGTACTTC,CASSYGTNEQYF
-,10,TRBJ1-2,TRBV28,-,TGTGCCAGCAGCCAGTATGGCTACACCTTC,CASSQYGYTF
-,14,TRBJ2-5,TRBV12-5,-,TGTGCTAGTGGTCATGGGGGGACGCAAGAGACCCAGTACTTC,CASGHGGTQETQYF
-,15,TRBJ2-4,TRBV20-1,many,TGCAGTGCTAGAGATCAGAGAGATGGCAAAAACATTCAGTACTTC,CSARDQRDGKNIQYF
TRBD1,14,TRBJ2-7,TRBV5-1,many,TGCGCCAGCAGCCCGAATGGACAGGGCGGCGAGCAGTACTTC,CASSPNGQGGEQYF
TRBD2,13,TRBJ2-5,TRBV30,-,TGTGCCTGGAGTGGGGGGACTAGCGACACCCAGTACTTC,CAWSGGTSDTQYF
-,15,TRBJ2-5,TRBV30,many,TGTGCCTGGAGTGTCCCACCAGTCCTTCGGGAGACCCAGTACTTC,CAWSVPPVLRETQYF
-,16,TRBJ2-4,TRBV28,many,TGTGCCAGCAGCCGGGTGCGGGTCCTAGCCAAAAACATTCAGTACTTC,CASSRVRVLAKNIQYF
-,13,TRBJ1-2,TRBV12-3/TRBV12-4,-,TGTGCCAGCAGTTTAGAAGCAGGAGGTGGCTACACCTTC,CASSLEAGGGYTF
-,14,TRBJ1-1,TRBV2,many,TGTGCCAGCAGTGTTAGAGGGGCGAGCACTGAAGCTTTCTTT,CASSVRGASTEAFF
-,17,TRBJ2-2,TRBV27,many,TGTGCCAGCAGTTTCTTGTCCGGAGCGTCAAAATTCGGGGAGCTGTTTTTT,CASSFLSGASKFGELFF
-,15,TRBJ2-7,TRBV6-5,many,TGTGCCAGCAGTTACGGTACAGGGTACACCTACGAGCAGTACTTC,CASSYGTGYTYEQYF
-,12,TRBJ2-7,TRBV6-1,-,TGTGCCAGCCAAAACGGGGTGGTCGAGCAGTACTTC,CASQNGVVEQYF